This TCR beta chain was sequenced for a study of shared clonotypes between healthy human individuals. Study-wide context: CD8 memory received one plate per donor, CD8 naive two, CD4 memory three and CD4 naive three. Study outcomes and limitations: A limitation of the genetic and exposure-history diversity represented arose from few donors.

Terminally differentiated effector memory CD45RA+ cells were left out of the naive CD8 fraction, which was CD45RO-negative and positively selected for CCR7. Profiling relied on immunoSEQ multiplex PCR, and the TCRdb table lists in-frame clones only, not all of them. This sample yields about 2.1 million clones, of which approximately 94% are seen a single time; under 2% belongs to the top ten. CDR1 LGHNA and CDR2 YNFKEQ come from the germline V gene. The CDR3 covers 16 residues. V lost 5 bases and J lost 7; bases outside the gene matches: 13. To note about this clone: Antigen specificity is unknown.

The sample was naive CD8+ T cells from PBMCs. The receptor was isolated from a man aged 18 to 30 in good health. Some clones in this sample may be carry-over from other donors' samples. The chain links TRBV4-2 to TRBJ2-2; 7 nucleotides agree with TRBD2. The CDR3 nucleotides read TGTGCCAGCAGCGGGGGGGGAGCGGCGACCCGCGGGGAGCTGTTTTTT. It is translated as CASSGGGAATRGELFF.